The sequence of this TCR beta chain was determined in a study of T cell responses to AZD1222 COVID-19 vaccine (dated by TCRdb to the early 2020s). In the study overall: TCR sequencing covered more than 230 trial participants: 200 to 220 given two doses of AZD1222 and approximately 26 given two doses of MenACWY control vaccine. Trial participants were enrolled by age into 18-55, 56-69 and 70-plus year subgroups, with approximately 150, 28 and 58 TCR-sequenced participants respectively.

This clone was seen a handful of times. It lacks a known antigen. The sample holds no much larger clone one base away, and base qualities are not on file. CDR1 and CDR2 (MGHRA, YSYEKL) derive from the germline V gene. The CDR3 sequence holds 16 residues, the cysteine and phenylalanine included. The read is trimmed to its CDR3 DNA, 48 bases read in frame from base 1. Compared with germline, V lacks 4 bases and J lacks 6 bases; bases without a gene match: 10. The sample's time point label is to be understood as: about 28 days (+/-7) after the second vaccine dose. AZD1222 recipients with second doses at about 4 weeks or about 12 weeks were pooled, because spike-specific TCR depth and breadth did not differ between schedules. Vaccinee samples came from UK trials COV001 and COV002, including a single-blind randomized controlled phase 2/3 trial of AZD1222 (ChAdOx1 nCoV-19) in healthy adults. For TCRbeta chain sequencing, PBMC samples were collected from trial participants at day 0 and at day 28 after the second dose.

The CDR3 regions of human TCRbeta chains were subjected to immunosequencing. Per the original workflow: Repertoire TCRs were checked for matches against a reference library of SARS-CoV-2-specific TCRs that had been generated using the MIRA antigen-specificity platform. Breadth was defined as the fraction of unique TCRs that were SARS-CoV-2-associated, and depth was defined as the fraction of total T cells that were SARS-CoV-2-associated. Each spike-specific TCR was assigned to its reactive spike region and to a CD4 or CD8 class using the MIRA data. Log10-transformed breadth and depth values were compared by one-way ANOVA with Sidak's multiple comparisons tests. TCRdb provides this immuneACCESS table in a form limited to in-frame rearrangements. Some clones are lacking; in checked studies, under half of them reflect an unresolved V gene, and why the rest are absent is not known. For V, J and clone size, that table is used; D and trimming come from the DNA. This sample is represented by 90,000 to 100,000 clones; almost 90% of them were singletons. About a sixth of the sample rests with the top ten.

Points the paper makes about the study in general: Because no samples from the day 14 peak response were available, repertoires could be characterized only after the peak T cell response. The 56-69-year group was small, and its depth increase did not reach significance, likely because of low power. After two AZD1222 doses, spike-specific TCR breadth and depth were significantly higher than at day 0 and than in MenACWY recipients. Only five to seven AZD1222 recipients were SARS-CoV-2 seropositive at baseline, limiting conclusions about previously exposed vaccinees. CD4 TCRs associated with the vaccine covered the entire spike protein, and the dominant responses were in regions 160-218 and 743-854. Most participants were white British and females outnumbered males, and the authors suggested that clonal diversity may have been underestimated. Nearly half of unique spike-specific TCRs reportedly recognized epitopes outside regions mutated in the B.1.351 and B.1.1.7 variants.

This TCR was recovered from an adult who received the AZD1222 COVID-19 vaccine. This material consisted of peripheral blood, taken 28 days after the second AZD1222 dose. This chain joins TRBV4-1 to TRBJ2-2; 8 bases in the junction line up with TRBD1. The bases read TGCGCCAGCAGCCCTCGGACAGGGCTCGCCTCCGGGGAGCTGTTTTTT. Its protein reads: CASSPRTGLASGELFF.